The 4 T cell receptor beta chains given below trace back to one sample, sequenced in a study of shared clonotypes between healthy human individuals. Some clones are missing from TCRdb's copy, which holds only in-frame ones; the method was immunoSEQ multiplex PCR. The table lists some 470,000 clones, 70% to 80% of them singletons. The material sequenced was PBMCs. The receptors were sampled from a woman in her forties in good health. Some clones in this sample may be carry-over from other donors' samples.

The chain carries TRBV28 and TRBJ1-4; 8 bases are a match to TRBD1. The CDR3 contains 14 residues. V lost 7 bases, J lost 7 bases, and 8 bases stayed unmatched. Germline values: CDR1 MDHEN, CDR2 SYDVKM. This chain's CDR3 is CASTRQGTGEKLFF. The CDR3 DNA reads as TGTGCCAGCACCCGACAGGGGACGGGTGAAAAACTGTTTTTT.

The chain uses TRBV28 and TRBJ1-1; TRBD1 agrees at 7 bases. CDR1 and CDR2 (germline): MDHEN, SYDVKM. V dropped 3 bases and J dropped 4; count of bases not matched to a gene: 2. CDR3 length: 13 amino acids. CDR3 DNA sequence: TGTGCCAGCAGTTTCAGGGGGGTCACTGAAGCTTTCTTT. Translation: CASSFRGVTEAFF.

V is TRBV19 and J is TRBJ2-1; 15 bases map to TRBD2. With 4 bases clipped from V and 4 bases from J, the junction kept 23 bases outside the gene matches. Germline CDR1 and CDR2: LNHDA and SQIVND (reference sequence). This CDR3 has 23 residues. This CDR3 reads CASSTPRWNPGTSGRLIYNEQFF. The DNA of the CDR3 is TGTGCCAGTAGTACTCCCCGTTGGAATCCCGGGACTAGCGGGAGGTTGATTTACAATGAGCAGTTCTTC.

The V call is TRBV4-1, the J call TRBJ1-5; D possibly corresponds to TRBD1 (5 bases). Germline CDR1 and CDR2: MGHRA and YSYEKL. The CDR3 extends over 15 amino acids. Trimming pared 1 base from V and 2 bases from J, leaving 9 bases between. As DNA, the CDR3 is TGCGCCAGCAGCCAAGGCCCCAGGGGCAATCAGCCCCAGCATTTT. The encoded protein is CASSQGPRGNQPQHF.